This passage covers 17 T cell receptor beta chains from one sample sequenced in a study of metastatic and nonmetastatic thyroid tumors. Each patient came to thyroid surgery without any prior treatment (of any kind). TCRdb re-called clones via MiXCR from the PCR reads. The sample has 75,000 to 100,000 clones; approximately 11% are singletons. Sequencing was carried out using blood. These receptors came from a female donor with papillary thyroid cancer or a benign thyroid nodule (not recorded which). Some clones in this sample may be carry-over from other donors' samples.

In this sample, this clone turned up many times. The chain has TRBV19 and TRBJ1-2, with D hard to call. Trimming took 6 bases from V and 6 from J, leaving 17 bases between them. The CDR3 is 14 amino acids. Germline V gives CDR1 LNHDA, CDR2 SQIVND (reference sequence). The CDR3 bases are TGTGCCAGTAGCCACCCCTGGGATGATAATGGCTACACCTTC. It is translated as CASSHPWDDNGYTF.

This clone was found a few times. This could be a read error, since a much larger clone is one nucleotide away. This chain connects TRBV5-1 to TRBJ1-2, with D unresolved. The CDR3 extends over 14 amino acids. The germline CDR1 and CDR2 sequences are SGHRS and YFSETQ. The V gene lost 4 bases and the J gene lost 6 bases, with 16 bases spanning the gap. The DNA for the CDR3 is TGCGCCAGCAGCCCTACTACAGAGAACGATGGCTACACCTTC. Its protein is CASSPTTENDGYTF.

A few counts support this clone. A much larger clone sits a single nucleotide away, making a read error possible. The chain couples TRBV20-1 to TRBJ2-1; 9 bases agree with TRBD2. V was clipped by 6 bases and J by 9 bases; unmatched bases: 12. Germline V gene sequence: CDR1 DFQATT, CDR2 SNEGSKA (reference sequence). This CDR3 has 14 amino acids. The CDR3 nucleotides are TGCAGTGCCAGACTAATAGCGGGAGAGATTGAGCAGTTCTTC. It yields the protein CSARLIAGEIEQFF.

This clone has at least ten counts. V and J are TRBV6-4 and TRBJ1-1, with D hard to call. In germline, CDR1 is MRHNA, CDR2 SNTAGT. V was clipped by 4 bases and J by 0 bases, with 6 bases between them. This CDR3 contains 13 residues. The CDR3 reads CASSARLNTEAFF. Written as DNA, the CDR3 is TGTGCCAGCAGTGCACGACTGAACACTGAAGCTTTCTTT.

At least ten counts were recorded for this clone. This rearrangement joins TRBV9 to TRBJ2-7; unclear D gene. The CDR3 extends over 15 amino acids. Trimming stripped 4 bases from V and 0 bases from J, with 14 bases between. In germline, CDR1 is SGDLS, CDR2 YYNGEE. In nucleotides, the CDR3 is TGTGCCAGCAGCCCGAGACCTAGGAGCTCCTACGAGCAGTACTTC. Translating gives CASSPRPRSSYEQYF.

This clone occurred many times. The V and J genes are TRBV6-4 and TRBJ2-3, with D unclear. V lost 7 bases to trimming and J lost 3 bases, with 14 bases between them. The CDR3 covers 14 residues. Germline V gene sequence: CDR1 MRHNA, CDR2 SNTAGT. The CDR3 bases are TGTGCCAGCATTGTTCCGGATAGTACAGATACGCAGTATTTT. Protein product: CASIVPDSTDTQYF.

This clone was counted many times. The rearrangement joins TRBV2 to TRBJ2-2; D tentatively reads TRBD1 or TRBD2 (5 bases each). The CDR3 spans 14 residues. Trimming took 2 bases from V and 5 from J, leaving 9 bases between them. CDR1 is SNHLY, CDR2 FYNNEI, per germline. CDR3: CASSEQGVTGELFF. For the CDR3, the DNA is TGTGCCAGCAGTGAACAGGGAGTTACCGGGGAGCTGTTTTTT.

In the case of this clone: One base away lies a much larger clone, so this may be a sequencing read error. The sample holds other DNA sequences that translate to the same CDR3. The genes are TRBV28 and TRBJ2-3; D is possibly TRBD2 (6 bases). The germline V gene encodes CDR1 MDHEN and CDR2 SYDVKM. V was trimmed by 5 bases and J by 2 bases, leaving 17 bases between them. CDR3 length equals 16 residues. CDR3 loop: CASSKPGLAITDTQYF. DNA for the CDR3: TGTGCCAGCAGTAAACCGGGACTGGCGATCACAGATACGCAGTATTTT.

As concerns this clone: A single base separates this from a much larger clone, so it may be a read error. The sample carries other DNA sequences with the same CDR3. The V and J genes are TRBV11-1 and TRBJ1-1, with TRBD1 matching 7 bases. This CDR3 region has 16 residues. The J segment lost 4 bases and the V segment lost 5 bases, leaving 13 bases of the junction unmatched. Germline CDR1 reads SGHAT; CDR2 reads FQDESV (reference sequence). The CDR3 protein is CASSLIRTGFGTEAFF. The CDR3 DNA follows: TGTGCCAGCAGCCTAATTCGGACAGGTTTTGGCACTGAAGCTTTCTTT.

This clone was seen many times. The rearrangement joins TRBV24-1 to TRBJ2-3; 14 bases agree with TRBD2. J was trimmed by 5 bases and V by 3 bases; bases with no gene match: 9. The germline V gene encodes CDR1 KGHDR and CDR2 SFDVKD. CDR3 length: 18 residues. This chain's CDR3 is CATSDPSGLAGALDTQYF. CDR3 nucleotides: TGTGCCACCAGTGATCCCTCGGGACTAGCGGGAGCGTTAGATACGCAGTATTTT.

The table lists this clone with many counts. The chain joins TRBV5-4 to TRBJ2-1; D is possibly TRBD2 (5 bases). CDR3 length: 12 amino acids. The germline V gene has CDR1 SGHNT and CDR2 YYREEE (reference sequence). V was clipped by 4 bases and J by 7 bases, with 9 bases between them. The CDR3 region is CASSTDLNEQFF. DNA for the CDR3: TGTGCCAGCAGCACGGACTTAAATGAGCAGTTCTTC.

This clone was observed at least ten times. Its ends do not fully match the called genes, so a read error is possible. This chain connects TRBV11-2 to TRBJ2-5, with TRBD2 matching over 12 bases. The length of the CDR3 is 12 residues. Germline CDR1 SGHAT, CDR2 FQNNGV. The CDR3 DNA sequence: TGTGCCAGCAGCAAATCTAGCGGGAGGGCCTCCTTC. Its translation: CASSKSSGRASF.

This clone was seen more than once but under ten times. The V call is TRBV27, the J call TRBJ1-5; D gene ambiguous. Trimming removed 6 bases from V and 0 bases from J, with 9 bases in between. The CDR3 is 14 amino acids. Germline V gene sequence: CDR1 MNHEY, CDR2 SMNVEV (reference sequence). CDR3 in DNA: TGTGCCAGCAGACCTCGGGGTAGCAATCAGCCCCAGCATTTT. Protein product: CASRPRGSNQPQHF.

Many counts were recorded for this clone. The genes are TRBV6-2 or TRBV6-3 and TRBJ2-5; 8 nucleotides agree with TRBD2. Germline V gene sequence: CDR1 MNHEY, CDR2 SVGEGT. The ends lost 8 bases at V and 0 bases at J; junction bases unmatched: 5. This CDR3 spans 14 amino acids. Written as DNA, the CDR3 is TGTGCCAGCGGGGACGGGAGGGACCAAGAGACCCAGTACTTC. It is translated as CASGDGRDQETQYF.

This clone was counted ten times or more. The chain combines TRBV6-2 or TRBV6-3 with TRBJ1-1; 8 bases map to TRBD1. Germline CDR1 and CDR2: MNHEY and SVGEGT. The CDR3 is 16 amino acids. With V trimmed by 6 bases and J by 1 base, 10 bases remained unmatched. CDR3 residues: CASSPRGTGGNTEAFF. CDR3 DNA: TGTGCCAGCAGCCCAAGGGGGACAGGAGGGAACACTGAAGCTTTCTTT.

This clone was seen repeatedly, ten times or more. The rearrangement joins TRBV12-3 or TRBV12-4 to TRBJ2-1, with TRBD2 matching 10 bases. V lost 4 bases, J lost 1 base, and 10 bases stayed unmatched. The CDR3 contains 18 residues. CDR3 DNA sequence: TGTGCCAGCAGTTCCCGGGGGAGCGGGAGGGGGTCCTACAATGAGCAGTTCTTC. Protein sequence: CASSSRGSGRGSYNEQFF.

This clone was counted many times. The chain is built from TRBV5-8 and TRBJ2-1; D is undetermined. There are 14 residues in the CDR3. Trimming removed 0 bases from V and 12 bases from J, with 16 bases in between. Germline V CDR1 and CDR2: SGHTS, YDEGEE. The CDR3 spells CASSLGIQKMGQFF. In DNA, the CDR3 is TGTGCCAGCAGCTTGGGTATACAAAAAATGGGGCAGTTCTTC.